This T cell receptor (beta chain) emerged from a study of blood T cells in healthy people across ages. The CDR3 totals 15 residues. The V end was cut by 0 bases, the J end by 0 bases, with 8 bases between. Germline V gives CDR1 LNHNV, CDR2 YYDKDF (reference sequence). A second PCR, run for roughly 6 to 11 cycles, used a sample-barcoded 5' primer plus a J-beta primer mix. TCRdb called the 5' RACE reads again in MiXCR, with one record for every CDR3 protein. The profile covers about 970,000 distinct CDR3 sequences, with 51% appearing a single time and around 21% taken by the ten largest. This clonotype was sampled from a woman aged 60 to 75 in good health. The V gene is TRBV15, the J gene TRBJ1-1; D uncertain. Material for sequencing was blood. CDR3 residues: CATSRDRAVNTEAFF. As DNA, the CDR3 is TGTGCCACCAGCAGAGATAGGGCAGTGAACACTGAAGCTTTCTTT. Supplemented by reference TRBV15 and TRBJ1-1, the full variable domain reads DAMVIQNPRYQVTQFGKPVTLSCSQTLNHNVMYWYQQKSSQAPKLLFHYYDKDFNNEADTPDNFQSRRPNTSFCFLDIRSPGLGDTAMYLCATSRDRAVNTEAFFGQGTRLTVV.